This TCR beta chain emerged from a study of blood T cell repertoires in COVID-19. How the authors handled the data: The assay estimated nucleated cells by amplifying reference gene primers. Clones were sequenced by immunoSEQ multiplex PCR, and TCRdb holds only the in-frame ones, with some missing. V and J calls and clone size are copied from that table; D and trimming were computed from the DNA. The sample contains roughly 53,000 clones, 90% of which appear only once. Germline CDR1 SGDLS, CDR2 YYNGEE. The CDR3 is made up of 14 amino acids. The V end was cut by 9 bases, the J end by 2 bases, with 15 bases between.

The sequencing input was peripheral blood. This TCR was recovered from a woman between 40 and 50 years old with active COVID-19. This chain uses TRBV9 with TRBJ1-5, with a tentative D call TRBD1 (6 bases). CDR3 nucleotides: TGTGCCAACCATCCATACAGGGGCAATCAGCCCCAGCATTTT. Its protein is CANHPYRGNQPQHF. Full variable domain (outside the CDR3, taken from reference TRBV9 and TRBJ1-5): DSGVTQTPKHLITATGQRVTLRCSPRSGDLSVYWYQQSLDQGLQFLIQYYNGEERAKGNILERFSAQQFPDLHSELNLSSLELGDSALYFCANHPYRGNQPQHFGDGTRLSIL.